This T cell receptor beta chain originates from a study of blood T cell repertoires in COVID-19. Study details: Whether acute or convalescent, the COVID-19 samples came from the United States, Italy and Spain.

This study enrolled people aged roughly 18 to 90 from approximately 25 US geographic areas. The CDR3 loop spans 18 amino acids. J was trimmed by 0 bases and V by 4 bases; bases with no gene match: 10. Germline CDR1 is MGHRA and CDR2 is YSYEKL. Authors' analysis steps: From reference gene primer amplification, estimates of nucleated cell counts were derived. Assay: immunoSEQ multiplex PCR; the TCRdb copy retains only in-frame clones and omits some. That table gives V, J and clone size, and the DNA gave D and trimming. The table has 180,000 or so clones, approximately 89% seen once. Sequences were obtained from PBMCs or T cells enriched from blood (not recorded which). This receptor was identified in a middle-aged man who had recovered from COVID-19. This chain connects TRBV4-1 to TRBJ1-3, with TRBD1 matching 9 bases. CDR3 amino acids: CASSLRPGTGTSGNTIYF. As DNA, the CDR3 is TGCGCCAGCAGCCTTCGTCCCGGGACAGGGACCTCTGGAAACACCATATATTTT.